The next 8 T cell receptor beta chains were all read from a single sample in a study of cytomegalovirus exposure and HLA in healthy donors. In the PCR, 60 Vbeta and 13 Jbeta primers were used. Data came from immunoSEQ multiplex PCR; TCRdb stores just in-frame clones and leaves some out. The sample yields 180,000 or so clones, around two thirds seen once. The specimen was PBMCs. The receptors were sampled from a man aged 40-49 years in good health and CMV-seronegative.

This clone was counted once. The chain uses TRBV30 and TRBJ1-1; D is unresolved. Looked up from germline, CDR1 is GTSNPN and CDR2 is SVGIG (reference sequence). V dropped 0 bases and J dropped 6 bases, with 8 bases sitting between them. This CDR3 is 12 amino acids long. In DNA form, the CDR3 reads TGTGCCTGGAGTGTAGCGCCAGCTGAAGCTTTCTTT. Protein sequence: CAWSVAPAEAFF. Drawing the rest from reference TRBV30 and TRBJ1-1, the complete variable domain is SQTIHQWPATLVQPVGSPLSLECTVEGTSNPNLYWYRQAAGRGLQLLFYSVGIGQISSEVPQNLSASRPQDRQFILSSKKLLLSDSGFYLCAWSVAPAEAFFGQGTRLTVV.

The chain uses TRBV11-2 and TRBJ1-2, with 7 nucleotides matching TRBD1. V shed 5 bases and J 5 bases; nucleotides not matched to a gene: 5. The germline gives CDR1 SGHAT, CDR2 FQNNGV. CDR3 length: 13 amino acids. CDR3: CASSRGRGYGYTF. In DNA form, the CDR3 reads TGTGCCAGCAGCCGGGGCAGGGGGTATGGCTACACCTTC.

The CDR3 DNA follows: TGTGCCAGCAGTTTGTACAGGGGGAGCAATCAGCCCCAGCATTTT. The encoded protein is CASSLYRGSNQPQHF. The V and J genes are TRBV6-6 and TRBJ1-5, with TRBD1 matching over 8 bases. The V and J ends lost 4 bases and 1 base, in that order; junction bases with no gene match: 3. The germline CDR1 and CDR2 sequences are MNHNY and SVGAGI (reference sequence). This CDR3 spans 15 amino acids.

The rearrangement uses TRBV5-1 and TRBJ2-5; 7 bases are a match to TRBD1. The end of the DNA aligns better with TRBJ2-7, so the J call may be wrong. Per the germline V gene, CDR1 is SGHRS and CDR2 is YFSETQ. This CDR3 has 16 amino acids. The CDR3 region is CASSEEGAALSYEQYF. The DNA of the CDR3 is TGCGCCAGCAGCGAAGAGGGGGCTGCCCTCTCCTACGAGCAGTACTTC.

This chain uses TRBV29-1 with TRBJ2-5; possible D gene TRBD1, 5 bases. Germline values: CDR1 SQVTM, CDR2 ANQGSEA. Trimming took 7 bases from V and 1 from J, leaving 10 bases between them. The CDR3 has 12 amino acids. CDR3: CSAATGQETQYF. For the CDR3, the DNA is TGCAGCGCCGCAACAGGCCAAGAGACCCAGTACTTC.

This clone occurred a few times. The J gene is TRBJ2-7, the V gene TRBV11-3, with D perhaps matching TRBD1 (6 bases). The V and J ends lost 3 bases and 6 bases respectively, with 15 bases between them. Germline values: CDR1 SGHNT, CDR2 YENEEA. The CDR3 consists of 14 residues. The CDR3 here is CASSFRDKDGEQYF. Here the CDR3 DNA reads TGTGCCAGCAGCTTTAGGGACAAGGATGGCGAGCAGTACTTC. Based on the CDR3 plus reference TRBV11-3 and TRBJ2-7, the full variable domain is EAGVVQSPRYKIIEKKQPVAFWCNPISGHNTLYWYLQNLGQGPELLIRYENEEAVDDSQLPKDRFSAERLKGVDSTLKIQPAELGDSAVYLCASSFRDKDGEQYFGPGTRLTVT.

The table lists this clone with a few counts. The CDR3 sequence is CASSILAGRTDTQYF. As DNA, the CDR3 is TGTGCCAGCAGCATACTAGCGGGACGCACAGATACGCAGTATTTT. The rearrangement links TRBV7-2 to TRBJ2-3; 10 nucleotides agree with TRBD2. Germline V gives CDR1 SGHTA, CDR2 FQGNSA. The CDR3 sequence is 15 residues long. V shed 5 bases, J shed 1 base, and the junction held 3 bases outside the gene matches.

The chain couples TRBV28 to TRBJ2-1; 10 bases are shared with TRBD1. The CDR3 spans 16 residues. Germline CDR1 MDHEN, CDR2 SYDVKM. V was pared by 5 bases and J by 6 bases, with 10 bases of the junction left unmatched. Here the CDR3 reads CASSREIRDRGNEQFF. In DNA, the CDR3 is TGTGCCAGCAGTCGGGAGATCCGGGACAGGGGCAATGAGCAGTTCTTC.